These 27 T cell receptor beta chains were sequenced from one sample in a study of blood T cell repertoires in COVID-19. The protocol was immunoSEQ multiplex PCR, while the TCRdb copy is restricted to in-frame clones and leaves out a portion. The sample yields 150,000 to 190,000 clones, about 88% seen once. Source material: PBMCs or T cells enriched from blood (not recorded which). These receptors were collected from a man in his fifties who had recovered from COVID-19.

The gene calls are TRBV29-1 and TRBJ2-1; D is unclear. This CDR3 comprises 12 residues. Trimming stripped 5 bases from V and 7 bases from J, with 12 bases between. Germline V CDR1 and CDR2: SQVTM, ANQGSEA. CDR3 nucleotide sequence: TGCAGCGTTCAGGCATCCTTAAATGAGCAGTTCTTC. Its protein product is CSVQASLNEQFF.

This clone came up once. The sample has other DNA sequences that encode this CDR3 too. This rearrangement joins TRBV18 to TRBJ2-7, with 9 bases matching TRBD1. The germline V gene encodes CDR1 KGHSH and CDR2 LQKENI. The CDR3 spans 14 residues. With V trimmed by 2 bases and J by 4 bases, 3 bases remained unmatched. The CDR3 is CASSPGTGSYEQYF. CDR3 bases: TGTGCCAGCTCACCAGGGACAGGGTCGTACGAGCAGTACTTC.

This clone appeared a single time. This chain uses TRBV2 with TRBJ2-7; 9 nucleotides line up with TRBD1. V was clipped by 4 bases and J by 3 bases; unmatched bases: 4. Germline V CDR1 and CDR2: SNHLY, FYNNEI. This CDR3 region has 14 residues. CDR3: CASSARTGDYEQYF. The CDR3 DNA sequence: TGTGCCAGCAGTGCCCGGACAGGGGACTACGAGCAGTACTTC.

J is TRBJ1-5 and V is TRBV7-2; tentative D call: TRBD1 (6 bases). This CDR3 has 15 amino acids. CDR1 is SGHTA, CDR2 FQGNSA, per germline. With 5 bases removed from V and 3 bases from J, the gap between germline ends came to 14 bases. The CDR3 DNA is TGTGCCAGCAGCCAGACACAGGGCCCCAATCAGCCCCAGCATTTT. Residues: CASSQTQGPNQPQHF.

The rearrangement joins TRBV9 to TRBJ2-3; TRBD2 is a possible D gene (7 bases). Germline CDR1 SGDLS, CDR2 YYNGEE. Trimming removed 3 bases at V and 1 base at J, with 18 bases between. The CDR3 is 17 amino acids. The DNA of the CDR3 is TGTGCCAGCAGCGCCCGAGGGGGGGCGGGAGGCACAGATACGCAGTATTTT. The encoded protein is CASSARGGAGGTDTQYF.

This chain joins TRBV30 and TRBJ1-1, with D maybe TRBD1 (5 bases). With 4 bases removed from V and 0 bases from J, the gap between germline ends came to 9 bases. The germline CDR1 and CDR2 sequences are GTSNPN and SVGIG (reference sequence). CDR3 length: 13 residues. CDR3 sequence reads: CAWNRQMNTEAFF. CDR3 nucleotide sequence: TGTGCCTGGAACCGACAGATGAACACTGAAGCTTTCTTT.

J is TRBJ2-2 and V is TRBV7-6; 9 bases agree with TRBD1. The germline gives CDR1 SGHVS, CDR2 FNYEAQ. The CDR3 is made up of 17 amino acids. The V and J ends lost 3 bases and 5 bases, in that order; junction bases with no gene match: 10. The chain's CDR3 is CASSFRPGQGNTGELFF. CDR3 nucleotides: TGTGCCAGCAGCTTCCGGCCGGGACAGGGCAATACCGGGGAGCTGTTTTTT.

This clone was detected only once. The chain combines TRBV6-5 with TRBJ2-7, with a possible D match to TRBD2 (5 bases). This CDR3 has 14 residues. The germline V gene encodes CDR1 MNHEY and CDR2 SVGAGI. Trimming shortened V by 2 bases and J by 2 bases, and 10 bases separated the two germline ends. The CDR3 bases are TGTGCCAGCAGTTACGAAACGGGAACCTACGAGCAGTACTTC. Protein sequence: CASSYETGTYEQYF.

The chain is built from TRBV24-1 and TRBJ1-5; 10 nucleotides agree with TRBD1. After removal of 4 bases from V and 4 bases from J, the junction contained 6 bases not matched to a gene. Germline V gene sequence: CDR1 KGHDR, CDR2 SFDVKD. The CDR3 has 16 amino acids. The CDR3 DNA sequence: TGTGCCACCAGTGACCCCGGGACAGGGGTTAATCAGCCCCAGCATTTT. It codes for CATSDPGTGVNQPQHF.

The chain employs TRBV4-1 and TRBJ1-2, with a possible D match to TRBD1 (5 bases). The V end was cut by 4 bases, the J end by 2 bases, with 14 bases between. This CDR3 has 15 amino acids. Germline V gene sequence: CDR1 MGHRA, CDR2 YSYEKL. CDR3: CASSPGGENNYGYTF. CDR3 DNA: TGCGCCAGCAGCCCAGGAGGGGAGAACAACTATGGCTACACCTTC.

The chain has TRBV11-3 and TRBJ1-1; a possible D gene is TRBD1 (5 bases). V lost 5 bases and J 11 bases, leaving 12 bases between the germline ends. From germline, CDR1 is SGHNT and CDR2 YENEEA. CDR3 length: 11 residues. CDR3: CASSRGQSAFF. The DNA of the CDR3 is TGTGCCAGCAGCCGAGGACAATCCGCTTTCTTT. Full variable domain (missing parts from reference TRBV11-3 and TRBJ1-1): EAGVVQSPRYKIIEKKQPVAFWCNPISGHNTLYWYLQNLGQGPELLIRYENEEAVDDSQLPKDRFSAERLKGVDSTLKIQPAELGDSAVYLCASSRGQSAFFGQGTRLTVV.

The chain recombines TRBV6-5 with TRBJ2-2, with D perhaps TRBD1 (5 bases). The length of the CDR3 is 15 residues. Trimming left V 0 bases short and J 4 bases short, with 9 bases between. Germline assignment: CDR1 MNHEY and CDR2 SVGAGI. The CDR3 spells CASSYSRTPTGELFF. The CDR3 DNA sequence: TGTGCCAGCAGTTACTCAAGGACACCCACCGGGGAGCTGTTTTTT.

V is TRBV6-5 and J is TRBJ1-2; no definite D call. The CDR3 length is 12 residues. Trimming shortened V by 8 bases and J by 0 bases, and 7 bases separated the two germline ends. Germline V gene lookup returns CDR1 MNHEY and CDR2 SVGAGI. CDR3 sequence: CASDLSNYGYTF. The CDR3 DNA reads as TGTGCCAGCGACTTATCTAACTATGGCTACACCTTC.

The rearrangement joins TRBV6-1 to TRBJ2-7; D might be TRBD2 (5 bases). The length of the CDR3 is 13 residues. The V and J ends lost 5 bases and 2 bases respectively, with 10 bases between them. Looked up from germline, CDR1 is MNHNS and CDR2 is SASEGT. This CDR3 is CASSPDGTYEQYF. CDR3 in DNA: TGTGCCAGCAGTCCCGACGGGACCTACGAGCAGTACTTC.

The J gene is TRBJ1-5, the V gene TRBV20-1, with a possible D match to TRBD1 (5 bases). The CDR3 length is 13 residues. V lost 6 bases and J 5 bases, leaving 14 bases between the germline ends. Germline V lookup: CDR1 DFQATT, CDR2 SNEGSKA (reference sequence). This CDR3 is CSASRLGDQPQHF. CDR3 in DNA: TGCAGTGCCAGTCGGCTAGGGGATCAGCCCCAGCATTTT.

V usage is TRBV25-1 and J usage is TRBJ2-7; TRBD1 agrees at 7 bases. Germline CDR1 is MGHDK and CDR2 is SYGVNS. J gave up 3 bases and V 2 bases, and 7 bases lay outside the gene matches. The CDR3 runs to 15 residues. The CDR3 region is CASSEGTGVFYEQYF. In DNA, the CDR3 is TGTGCCAGCAGTGAAGGTACAGGGGTATTCTACGAGCAGTACTTC.

This clone was observed a single time. The rearrangement uses TRBV9 and TRBJ2-7; 9 nucleotides match TRBD2. Looked up from germline, CDR1 is SGDLS and CDR2 is YYNGEE. CDR3 length: 15 amino acids. The J segment lost 2 bases and the V segment lost 0 bases, leaving 3 bases of the junction unmatched. The CDR3 sequence: CASSVGLAGTYEQYF. CDR3 nucleotide sequence: TGTGCCAGCAGCGTAGGGCTAGCGGGGACCTACGAGCAGTACTTC.

V usage is TRBV29-1 and J usage is TRBJ2-5; D uncertain. This CDR3 is built from 13 residues. Between the trimmed V and J ends, which lost 3 bases and 0 bases, there was a span of 8 bases. Germline V gene lookup returns CDR1 SQVTM and CDR2 ANQGSEA. CDR3 loop: CSVEANYQETQYF. In nucleotides, the CDR3 is TGCAGCGTTGAGGCCAATTACCAAGAGACCCAGTACTTC. The full variable domain, completed using reference TRBV29-1 and TRBJ2-5, is SAVISQKPSRDICQRGTSLTIQCQVDSQVTMMFWYRQQPGQSLTLIATANQGSEATYESGFVIDKFPISRPNLTFSTLTVSNMSPEDSSIYLCSVEANYQETQYFGPGTRLLVL.

The chain couples TRBV5-6 to TRBJ2-2; D is undetermined. V lost 4 bases to trimming and J lost 2 bases, with 9 bases between them. Germline assignment: CDR1 SGHDT and CDR2 YYEEEE. CDR3 length: 14 amino acids. The CDR3, as DNA: TGTGCCAGCAGCCCCAGATCAAACACCGGGGAGCTGTTTTTT. This sequence encodes CASSPRSNTGELFF. Filled out from reference TRBV5-6 and TRBJ2-2, the complete variable domain reads DAGVTQSPTHLIKTRGQQVTLRCSPKSGHDTVSWYQQALGQGPQFIFQYYEEEERQRGNFPDRFSGHQFPNYSSELNVNALLLGDSALYLCASSPRSNTGELFFGEGSRLTVL.

The chain is built from TRBV2 and TRBJ2-7; TRBD1 agrees at 8 bases. After removal of 4 bases from V and 2 bases from J, the junction contained 4 bases not matched to a gene. CDR1 and CDR2 (germline): SNHLY, FYNNEI. The length of the CDR3 is 14 residues. Here the CDR3 reads CASSAWTGTYEQYF. The CDR3 region has the DNA TGTGCCAGCAGTGCGTGGACAGGGACCTACGAGCAGTACTTC.

This clone showed up just a few times. The V call is TRBV4-1, the J call TRBJ1-2; 7 positions agree with TRBD1. The ends lost 1 base at V and 0 bases at J; junction bases unmatched: 2. The CDR3 contains 15 residues. Germline loops: CDR1 MGHRA, CDR2 YSYEKL. CDR3 in DNA: TGCGCCAGCAGCCAAGGACAGGGAGCTAACTATGGCTACACCTTC. The encoded protein is CASSQGQGANYGYTF.

The chain links TRBV7-9 to TRBJ1-1; possible D gene TRBD1, 6 bases. V was cut by 5 bases and J by 6 bases, with 10 bases left in between. The CDR3 contains 12 residues. Germline V gene sequence: CDR1 SEHNR, CDR2 FQNEAQ (reference sequence). In nucleotides, the CDR3 is TGTGCCAGCAGCCCACAGGGTTCTGAAGCTTTCTTT. Its translation is CASSPQGSEAFF.

A word on this clone: The DNA is omitted, as the CDR3 cannot be located on it reliably, and the CDR3 follows TCRdb's listing. V and J are TRBV11-3 and TRBJ2-3; the table's D call of TRBD2 was not tested on the DNA. Looked up from germline, CDR1 is SGHNT and CDR2 is YENEEA. The CDR3 is 12 residues long, counting both termini. Here the CDR3 reads CASSLVGGGTYF.

The chain has TRBV4-3 and TRBJ1-2; TRBD1 is a possible D gene (5 bases). Germline CDR1 and CDR2: LGHNA and YSLEER. This CDR3 has 14 residues. V dropped 0 bases and J dropped 1 base, with 6 bases sitting between them. The CDR3 loop is CASSQDGGNYGYTF. The CDR3 DNA follows: TGCGCCAGCAGCCAAGACGGGGGTAACTATGGCTACACCTTC.

This chain uses TRBV7-9 with TRBJ2-5; tentatively, D is TRBD2 (6 bases). Germline V gene data show CDR1 as SEHNR and CDR2 as FQNEAQ (reference sequence). This CDR3 has 17 residues. Trimming shortened V by 5 bases and J by 0 bases, and 19 bases separated the two germline ends. The CDR3 here is CASSPFGRGLYQETQYF. Written as DNA, the CDR3 is TGTGCCAGCAGCCCTTTCGGGCGGGGCCTCTACCAAGAGACCCAGTACTTC.

This clone was recorded at least ten times. CDR3 sequence reads: CASSISGGATDTQYF. The CDR3 DNA reads TGTGCCAGCAGTATAAGCGGGGGGGCCACAGATACGCAGTATTTT. V is TRBV6-4 and J is TRBJ2-3; 10 positions match TRBD2. The germline V gene encodes CDR1 MRHNA and CDR2 SNTAGT. This CDR3 region has 15 residues. V was pared by 5 bases and J by 2 bases, with 4 bases of the junction left unmatched.

The chain links TRBV27 to TRBJ1-2; D is uncertain. The CDR3 has 13 amino acids. Trimming took 2 bases from V and 7 from J, leaving 11 bases between them. From germline, CDR1 is MNHEY and CDR2 SMNVEV (reference sequence). The CDR3 bases are TGTGCCAGCAGTTTAACGTCGGGTGTTGGCTACACCTTC. It specifies CASSLTSGVGYTF.